Listed here are 11 T cell receptor beta chains from one sample, sequenced in a study of OX40 agonist ivuxolimab in advanced cancers. Repertoires were generated with immunoSEQ multiplex PCR, while TCRdb's copy carries only in-frame clones and drops some. The sample lists 70,000 to 80,000 clones, 85% to 95% occurring once. The sample was CD4+ or CD8+ T cells sorted from blood, taken in a trial of the OX40 agonist ivuxolimab. All receptors come from an adult with an advanced solid tumor such as melanoma, head and neck, liver or kidney cancer.

CDR3 amino acids: CASKMTGGPSNTGELFF. In DNA, the CDR3 is TGTGCCAGCAAAATGACAGGGGGCCCCTCGAACACCGGGGAGCTGTTTTTT. The rearrangement joins TRBV28 to TRBJ2-2, with 10 bases identical to TRBD1. With V trimmed by 7 bases and J by 0 bases, 8 bases remained unmatched. The CDR3 is made up of 17 amino acids. From germline, CDR1 is MDHEN and CDR2 SYDVKM.

This chain connects TRBV9 to TRBJ2-7; D perhaps matches TRBD1 (6 bases). CDR1 is SGDLS, CDR2 YYNGEE, per germline. The CDR3 is 14 amino acids. V was trimmed by 0 bases and J by 6 bases, leaving 13 bases between them. DNA of the CDR3: TGTGCCAGCAGCGTAGGGGCAGGGGCAGGCGAGCAGTACTTC. Translated, it gives CASSVGAGAGEQYF.

This clone was detected once. V is TRBV7-9 and J is TRBJ2-3; D assignment may be TRBD1 or TRBD2 (5 bases each). V shed 6 bases and J shed 6 bases, with 13 bases lying between them. This CDR3 region has 13 residues. CDR1 and CDR2 (germline): SEHNR, FQNEAQ (reference sequence). In DNA form, the CDR3 reads TGTGCCAGCAGATCAGCTTGGGGGGATACGCAGTATTTT. It yields the protein CASRSAWGDTQYF.

The chain joins TRBV15 to TRBJ2-7; D gene uncertain. The CDR3 is 15 residues long. Trimming removed 1 base at V and 2 bases at J, with 12 bases between. Germline loops: CDR1 LNHNV, CDR2 YYDKDF (reference sequence). CDR3 in amino acids: CATSRGVVGTYEQYF. DNA of the CDR3: TGTGCCACCAGCAGAGGAGTGGTCGGTACCTACGAGCAGTACTTC.

The CDR3 nucleotides read TGCGCCAGCAGCCAAGATTCGACAGAGAACACTGAAGCTTTCTTT. Its translation: CASSQDSTENTEAFF. V gene TRBV4-1 combines with J gene TRBJ1-1, with a weak D call TRBD1 (5 bases). CDR3 length equals 15 residues. Trimming stripped 0 bases from V and 1 base from J, with 9 bases between. Germline loops: CDR1 MGHRA, CDR2 YSYEKL.

In its sample, this clone was seen once. The genes are TRBV28 and TRBJ2-7; the D is unclear. CDR1 is MDHEN and CDR2 is SYDVKM in the germline V gene. The CDR3 has 11 amino acids. V was clipped by 5 bases and J by 5 bases, with 7 bases between them. The DNA for the CDR3 is TGTGCCAGCAGTCCCCTTAACGAGCAGTACTTC. Translating it yields CASSPLNEQYF.

This sequence joins TRBV29-1 and TRBJ1-2; no firm D call. The CDR3 has 11 residues. V lost 4 bases and J lost 6, with 9 bases in between. Germline V gene lookup returns CDR1 SQVTM and CDR2 ANQGSEA. The DNA of the CDR3 is TGCAGCGTTGCTGGTAATAATGGCTACACCTTC. Translating gives CSVAGNNGYTF.

The chain employs TRBV7-9 and TRBJ2-7, with D possibly being TRBD2 (6 bases). The CDR3 has 15 residues. V lost 3 bases and J lost 4, with 16 bases in between. Per the germline V gene, CDR1 is SEHNR and CDR2 is FQNEAQ (reference sequence). CDR3 residues: CASSLFRGNEYEQYF. The CDR3 region has the DNA TGTGCCAGCAGCTTGTTTCGGGGGAATGAGTACGAGCAGTACTTC.

This chain joins TRBV6-5 and TRBJ1-5; D call uncertain. Per germline, CDR1 MNHEY and CDR2 SVGAGI. Trimming took off 4 bases at V and 9 bases at J, with 10 bases between the two ends. The CDR3 loop spans 12 amino acids. The DNA for the CDR3 is TGTGCCAGCAGTTCCGCGTCTGGGCCCCAGCATTTT. Translating it yields CASSSASGPQHF.

The genes are TRBV6-6 and TRBJ2-5; 8 bases fit TRBD1. The length of the CDR3 is 15 residues. Germline values: CDR1 MNHNY, CDR2 SVGAGI (reference sequence). Trimming at V came to 2 bases and at J to 5 bases, leaving 7 bases not matched to a gene. The CDR3 coding sequence is TGTGCCAGCAGTTACCCCACAGGGGGTGTCGAGACCCAGTACTTC. Residues: CASSYPTGGVETQYF.

The chain is built from TRBV7-8 and TRBJ2-7; 10 bases align to TRBD2. Germline CDR1 is SGHVS and CDR2 is FQNEAQ. Trimming took 4 bases from V and 5 from J; bases not matched to a gene: 5. The CDR3 totals 14 residues. The DNA for the CDR3 is TGTGCCAGCAGCTCCAGCGGGAGGGCCAACGAGCAGTACTTC. Protein sequence: CASSSSGRANEQYF.